This entry is about one TCR beta chain. Its antigen is as yet unknown. This sample is part of a study of blood T cells in healthy people across ages. Whole-study findings and limits: The study found more naive CD4+ cells and higher diversity in long-lived than aged donors.

The CDR3 sequence is 17 residues long. The germline V gene encodes CDR1 MGHDK and CDR2 SYGVNS. A second roughly 7 to 12 cycle PCR used barcoded and J-beta primers. TCRdb independently ran MiXCR on the 5' RACE reads; one entry per CDR3 protein. There are about 970,000 distinct CDR3 sequences in the sample; roughly 51% occur only once, and about 22% lies in the top ten. The receptor was isolated from a woman aged 55-70 years in good health. This rearrangement joins TRBV25-1 to TRBJ2-1, with TRBD2 matching over 7 bases. The J call may be incorrect, as the DNA end agrees better with TRBJ2-7. Material: blood. CDR3 loop: CASSDLTSVSSYNEQYF. Here the CDR3 DNA reads TGTGCCAGCAGTGATCTCACTAGCGTAAGCTCCTACAATGAGCAGTACTTC.